The entry that follows covers one T cell receptor beta chain sequence. Its specificity is unknown. The data stem from a study of T-cell memory formation after mild COVID-19. Background on the study: Most TCR clusters belonged to a single donor.

V was cut by 5 bases and J by 4 bases, with 18 bases left in between. CDR1 and CDR2 (germline): SGHTA, FQGTGA. The CDR3 loop spans 15 amino acids. Study-level points and caveats: Clones shrinking from day 15 to 85 showed even CD4/CD8 mixes; later expanders tilted CD4+. Contracting clones localized mainly to CM and EM when CD4+ and mainly to EMRA when CD8+. There were some responding clones in pre-infection memory, which suggested that cross-reactive memory had joined.

Via MiXCR, TCRdb re-called the 5' RACE reads, giving one row per CDR3 protein. The profile shows approximately 240,000 distinct CDR3 sequences, about a sixth of them singletons. V is TRBV7-3 and J is TRBJ2-7; possible D gene TRBD2, 6 bases. Input material: PBMCs or a T cell subset sorted from them (not recorded which). The origin of this receptor is a young man who had mild COVID-19 (a few samples of this study predate the infection). Cell type and time point are not known. This CDR3 reads CASSPIKGGTYEQYF. The CDR3 DNA sequence: TGTGCCAGCAGCCCCATCAAGGGCGGGACGTACGAGCAGTACTTC.